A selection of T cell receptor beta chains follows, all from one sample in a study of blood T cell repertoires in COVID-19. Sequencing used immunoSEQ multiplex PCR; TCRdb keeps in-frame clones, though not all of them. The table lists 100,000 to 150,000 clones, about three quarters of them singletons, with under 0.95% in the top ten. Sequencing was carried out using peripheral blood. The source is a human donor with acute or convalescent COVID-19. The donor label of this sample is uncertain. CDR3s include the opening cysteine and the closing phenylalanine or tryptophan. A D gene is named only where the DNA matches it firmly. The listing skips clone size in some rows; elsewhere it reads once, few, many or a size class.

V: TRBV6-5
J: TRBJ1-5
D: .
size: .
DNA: TGTGCCGTGGGGCTTCGGCAGCCCCAGCATTTT
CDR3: CAVGLRQPQHF

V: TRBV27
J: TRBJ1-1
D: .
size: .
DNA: TGTGCCAGCAGTTTATCGTCCGCCAGTACGACTGAAGCTTTCTTT
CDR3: CASSLSSASTTEAFF

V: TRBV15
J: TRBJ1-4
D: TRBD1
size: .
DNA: TGTGCCACGTCCCGGGGACAGGTGGCAACTAATGAAAAACTGTTTTTT
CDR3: CATSRGQVATNEKLFF

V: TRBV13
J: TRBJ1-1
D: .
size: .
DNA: TGTGCCAGCAGCTCCCGTCGGGACACTGAAGCTTTCTTT
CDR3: CASSSRRDTEAFF

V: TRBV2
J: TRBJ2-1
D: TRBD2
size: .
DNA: TGTGCCAGCAGTGAACGGCGGGGGTCCTACAATGAGCAGTTCTTC
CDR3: CASSERRGSYNEQFF

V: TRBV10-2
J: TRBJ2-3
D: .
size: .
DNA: TGCGCCAGCAGTGACCCCTCGACTAGAAGAAGGGATACGCAGTATTTT
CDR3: CASSDPSTRRRDTQYF

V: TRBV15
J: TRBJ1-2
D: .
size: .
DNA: TGTGCCACCAGCAGGGAAGAGGACTATGGCTACACCTTC
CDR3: CATSREEDYGYTF

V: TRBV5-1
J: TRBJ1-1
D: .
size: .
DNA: TGCGCCAGCAGCTCAGGGGCGGGCACTGAAGCTTTCTTT
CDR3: CASSSGAGTEAFF

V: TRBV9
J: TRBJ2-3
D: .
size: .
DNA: TGTGCCAGCAATTCTGTGGGCGATCCAGATACGCAGTATTTT
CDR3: CASNSVGDPDTQYF

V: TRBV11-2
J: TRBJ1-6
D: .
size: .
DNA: TGTGCCAGCGGCCCCGGGGGGAATTCACCCCTCCACTTT
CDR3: CASGPGGNSPLHF

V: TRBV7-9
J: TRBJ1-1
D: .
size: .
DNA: TGTGCCAGCAGCTTACAGGAGAACACTGAAGCTTTCTTT
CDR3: CASSLQENTEAFF

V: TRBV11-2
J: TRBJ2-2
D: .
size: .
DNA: TGTGCCAGCAGCTTAAGAGGGTCATCGGGTCTCGGGGAGCTGTTTTTT
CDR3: CASSLRGSSGLGELFF

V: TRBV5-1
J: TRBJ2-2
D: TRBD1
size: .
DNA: TGCGCCAGCAGCTTGGCCAACAGGGGGCGAGCCGGGGAGCTGTTTTTT
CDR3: CASSLANRGRAGELFF

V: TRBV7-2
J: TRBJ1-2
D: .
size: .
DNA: TGTGCCAGCAGCTTAGGGACATCGAACTATGGCTACACCTTC
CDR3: CASSLGTSNYGYTF

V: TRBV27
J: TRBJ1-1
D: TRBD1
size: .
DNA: TGTGCCAGCCGGGACAGTCGGTTCGACACTGAAGCTTTCTTT
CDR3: CASRDSRFDTEAFF

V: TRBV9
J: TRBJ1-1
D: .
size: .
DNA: TGTGCCAGCAGCCCCCGTCCGGGGTTGAACACTGAAGCTTTCTTT
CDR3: CASSPRPGLNTEAFF

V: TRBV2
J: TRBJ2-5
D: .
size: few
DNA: TGTGCCAGCAGTGAAGTTCCAGGGGACCAAGAGACCCAGTACTTC
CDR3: CASSEVPGDQETQYF

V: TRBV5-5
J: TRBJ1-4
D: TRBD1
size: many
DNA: TGTGCCAGCAGCAGGACAGGGGAAAAACTGTTTTTT
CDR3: CASSRTGEKLFF

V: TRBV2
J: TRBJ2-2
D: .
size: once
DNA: TGTGCCAGCAGTGAAAGGGGCCGCGGGGAGCTGTTTTTT
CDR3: CASSERGRGELFF

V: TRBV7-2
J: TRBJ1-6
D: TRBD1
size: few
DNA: TGTGCCAGCAGTCGGACAGGGGAGGCACGCTCACCCCTCCACTTT
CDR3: CASSRTGEARSPLHF

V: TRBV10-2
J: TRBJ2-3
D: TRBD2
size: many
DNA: TGCGCCAGCAGTGAGTCGGTAGCGGGGGCCTACTTGGGCACAGATACGCAGTATTTT
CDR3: CASSESVAGAYLGTDTQYF

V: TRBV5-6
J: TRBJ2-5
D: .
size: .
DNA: TGTGCCAGCAGCTTGGGAGGGACCCAGTACTTC
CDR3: CASSLGGTQYF

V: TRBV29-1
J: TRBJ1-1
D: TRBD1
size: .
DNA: TGCAGCGGGCGAGGGGGCCTGAACACTGAAGCTTTCTTT
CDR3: CSGRGGLNTEAFF

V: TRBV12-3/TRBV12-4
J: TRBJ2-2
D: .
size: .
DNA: TGTGCCAGCAGATCAGACACCGGGGAGCTGTTTTTT
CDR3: CASRSDTGELFF

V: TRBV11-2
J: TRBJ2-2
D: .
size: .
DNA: TGTGCCAGCAGCTTTCAGTACACCGGGGAGCTGTTTTTT
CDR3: CASSFQYTGELFF

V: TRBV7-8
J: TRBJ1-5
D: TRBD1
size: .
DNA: TGTGCCAGCAGCTCCCGGACAGGGAGGAATCAGCCCCAGCATTTT
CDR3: CASSSRTGRNQPQHF

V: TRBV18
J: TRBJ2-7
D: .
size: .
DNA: TGTGCCAGCTCAGCGTTGAAAGATTACGAGCAGTACTTC
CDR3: CASSALKDYEQYF

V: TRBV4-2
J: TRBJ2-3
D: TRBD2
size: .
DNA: TGTGCCAGCAGCCAAGATCCAGCTAGCGGGGGGTCGTACACAGATACGCAGTATTTT
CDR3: CASSQDPASGGSYTDTQYF

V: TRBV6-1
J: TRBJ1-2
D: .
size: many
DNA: TGTGCCAGCAGTGACAGCCCAGGCTATGGCTACACCTTC
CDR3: CASSDSPGYGYTF

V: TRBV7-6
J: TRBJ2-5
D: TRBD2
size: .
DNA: TGTGCCAGCAGCTTAGGCTTACTAGCGGGGGAACAAGAGACCCAGTACTTC
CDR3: CASSLGLLAGEQETQYF

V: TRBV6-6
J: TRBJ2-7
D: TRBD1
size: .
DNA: TGTGCCAGCAGATCGGGACAGGGGCAAGCCTACGAGCAGTACTTC
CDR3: CASRSGQGQAYEQYF

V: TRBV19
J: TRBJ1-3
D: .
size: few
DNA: TGTGCCAGTAGTCGAGATATCTCTGGAAACACCATATATTTT
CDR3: CASSRDISGNTIYF

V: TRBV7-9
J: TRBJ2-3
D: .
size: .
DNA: TGTGCCAGCAGCTCCCCCTGGACTGGCCCCGATACGCAGTATTTT
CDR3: CASSSPWTGPDTQYF

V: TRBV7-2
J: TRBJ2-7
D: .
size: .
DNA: TGTGCCAGCAGCCCGCGACTAGTTCACGAGCAGTACTTC
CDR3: CASSPRLVHEQYF

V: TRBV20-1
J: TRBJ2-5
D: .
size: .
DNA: TGCAGTGCTAGTCGGGACTCAGGGGGGACCCAGTACTTC
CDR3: CSASRDSGGTQYF

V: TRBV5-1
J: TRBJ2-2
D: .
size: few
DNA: TGCGCCAGCAAGCTGACCCCGGCGGCTTCCGGGGAGCTGTTTTTT
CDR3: CASKLTPAASGELFF

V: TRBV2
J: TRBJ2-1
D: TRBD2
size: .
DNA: TGTGCCAGCAGGGCTGGCCGGGGGGCCTACAATGAGCAGTTCTTC
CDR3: CASRAGRGAYNEQFF

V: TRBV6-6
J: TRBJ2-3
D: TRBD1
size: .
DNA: TGTGCCAGCGAGGGGGCGCGGGGCACAGATACGCAGTATTTT
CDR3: CASEGARGTDTQYF

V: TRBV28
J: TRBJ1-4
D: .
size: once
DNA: TGTGCCAGCAGTCCCCTAGGCTACGAAAAACTGTTTTTT
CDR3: CASSPLGYEKLFF

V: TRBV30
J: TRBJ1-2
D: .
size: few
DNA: TGTGCCTGGAACCCACCCGGGCAGGGCAACTATGGCTACACCTTC
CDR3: CAWNPPGQGNYGYTF

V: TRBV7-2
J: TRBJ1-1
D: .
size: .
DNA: TGTGCCAGCAGCGCGGCGCTGAACACTGAAGCTTTCTTT
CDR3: CASSAALNTEAFF

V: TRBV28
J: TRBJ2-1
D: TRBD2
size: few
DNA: TGTGCCAGCAGTTCCCCTACTAGCGGGGGCCAGAATGAGCAGTTCTTC
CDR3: CASSSPTSGGQNEQFF

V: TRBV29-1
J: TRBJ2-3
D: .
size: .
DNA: TGCAGCGTTGCCCTAGGCGATACGCAGTATTTT
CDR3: CSVALGDTQYF

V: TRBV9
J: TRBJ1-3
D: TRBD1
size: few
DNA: TGTGCCAGCAGCGCACCAGCGACAGGGGCTGGAAACACCATATATTTT
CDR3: CASSAPATGAGNTIYF

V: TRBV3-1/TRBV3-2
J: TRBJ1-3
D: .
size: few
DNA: TGTGCCAGCAGCCAAGCCGCGGGAACTAACGGAAACACCATATATTTT
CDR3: CASSQAAGTNGNTIYF